A selection of T cell receptor beta chains follows, all from one sample in a study of blood T cell repertoires in COVID-19. Method: immunoSEQ multiplex PCR; TCRdb's copy keeps in-frame clones and lacks some. This table holds over 55,000 clones, 87% found once. Sequencing was performed on peripheral blood. The receptors originated from a man aged 45-65 years with active COVID-19. Both conserved end residues are part of each CDR3. The order of the fields is V gene, J gene, D gene, clone size, CDR3 DNA, CDR3 protein. A D gene is named only where the DNA matches it firmly. Clone size, where shown, is once, few, many, or a class for clones that have expanded.

TRBV30	TRBJ1-1	-	-	TGTGCCTGGAGTGACTTCCGGGGTGCCCCTGAAGCTTTCTTT	CAWSDFRGAPEAFF
TRBV4-3	TRBJ1-1	TRBD1	-	TGCGCCAGCAGCCAACTAAGGGACAGGGGTTTCACTGAAGCTTTCTTT	CASSQLRDRGFTEAFF
TRBV3-1/TRBV3-2	TRBJ2-3	TRBD2	-	TGTGCCAGCAGCCAAGACATCCCTAGCGGGAGGGCCCTCTGCACAGATACGCAGTATTTT	CASSQDIPSGRALCTDTQYF
TRBV4-2	TRBJ1-6	-	once	TGTGCCAGCAGCCTCCAGGGGAAAACGGATTCACCCCTCCACTTT	CASSLQGKTDSPLHF
TRBV14	TRBJ1-6	-	-	TGTGCCAGCAGCCCTCAGATGACAAACTCACCCCTCCACTTT	CASSPQMTNSPLHF
TRBV7-9	TRBJ1-5	-	-	TGTGCCAGCAGCTTAGTGGGGGGGGCTCATAGCAATCAGCCCCAGCATTTT	CASSLVGGAHSNQPQHF
TRBV9	TRBJ2-1	TRBD2	-	TGTGCCAGCAGTGCCACTAGCGGGGGGGTAAATGAGCAGTTCTTC	CASSATSGGVNEQFF
TRBV24-1	TRBJ2-1	-	once	TGTGCCACCTTTGGGGGGAGCGGGAATGAGCAGTTCTTC	CATFGGSGNEQFF
TRBV29-1	TRBJ1-2	-	-	TGCAGCGGAGGGGAGGGGTCCTTATTCTATGGCTACACCTTC	CSGGEGSLFYGYTF
TRBV18	TRBJ2-7	-	-	TGTGCCAGCTCACCTGAGGACTGGAGCTCCTACGAGCAGTACTTC	CASSPEDWSSYEQYF
TRBV7-8	TRBJ2-5	-	-	TGTGCCAGCAGCTTAGTCCTTCAGGGTAGGGCCCAGTACTTC	CASSLVLQGRAQYF
TRBV12-3/TRBV12-4	TRBJ1-5	-	-	TGTGCCAGCAGTTATGAGATACGTCAGCCCCAGCATTTT	CASSYEIRQPQHF
TRBV7-9	TRBJ1-2	-	-	TGTGCCAGCAGCTTAGCGTACCGAGGGTATGGCTACACCTTC	CASSLAYRGYGYTF
TRBV7-6	TRBJ2-5	-	-	TGTGCCAGCAGCTTGGGTGGGGGGAAGACCCAGTACTTC	CASSLGGGKTQYF
TRBV19	TRBJ2-1	-	-	TGTGCCAGTAGTATAATAGGGGCCCTCGACTACAATGAGCAGTTCTTC	CASSIIGALDYNEQFF
TRBV5-4	TRBJ1-4	-	-	TGTGCCAGCAGCCGCCGGACCATGGGAGGTGAAAAACTGTTTTTT	CASSRRTMGGEKLFF
TRBV4-1	TRBJ1-1	-	-	TGCGCCAGCAGCCAAGATCCCAGGGGGAACACTGAAGCTTTCTTT	CASSQDPRGNTEAFF
TRBV7-9	TRBJ1-4	-	once	TGTGCCAGCAGCTTAGACAGAAGCACTAATGAAAAACTGTTTTTT	CASSLDRSTNEKLFF
TRBV30	TRBJ1-6	-	-	TGTGCCTGGAGTGGACAGGTTAATTCACCCCTCCACTTT	CAWSGQVNSPLHF
TRBV18	TRBJ2-7	TRBD1	-	TGTGCCAGCTCACCGACAGGGGGCTACGAGCAGTACTTC	CASSPTGGYEQYF
TRBV7-3	TRBJ2-3	-	-	TGTGCCAGCAGCTTGTTATCCGGCACAGATACGCAGTATTTT	CASSLLSGTDTQYF
TRBV29-1	TRBJ2-5	-	-	TGCAGCCCCCGGGACTCCCGAGGGACCCAGTACTTC	CSPRDSRGTQYF
TRBV7-9	TRBJ2-2	TRBD1	-	TGTGCCAGCAGCTTAGCAGAGACAGGGGGAACCGGGGAGCTGTTTTTT	CASSLAETGGTGELFF
TRBV4-3	TRBJ1-1	-	-	TGCGCCAGCAGCCAAGTGGGCAGGGGTTCTGAAGCTTTCTTT	CASSQVGRGSEAFF
TRBV6-1	TRBJ1-5	TRBD1	-	TGTGCCAGCAGTGAACGACAGGGAGTCAATCAGCCCCAGCATTTT	CASSERQGVNQPQHF
TRBV5-1	TRBJ2-5	TRBD1	-	TGCGCCAGCAGCTTGGAGGGGGCGGAAGAGACCCAGTACTTC	CASSLEGAEETQYF
TRBV14	TRBJ2-1	-	-	TGTGCCAGCAGCCAGGGGGAGGTTTACAATGAGCAGTTCTTC	CASSQGEVYNEQFF
TRBV6-6	TRBJ2-5	TRBD2	-	TGTGCCAGCAGTCGAGCGGGAGTTGGCGTCCAAGAGACCCAGTACTTC	CASSRAGVGVQETQYF
TRBV2	TRBJ2-5	-	-	TGTGCCAGCAGTGAAAACAGGGTAGAGACCCAGTACTTC	CASSENRVETQYF
TRBV9	TRBJ2-7	-	-	TGTGCCAGCAGCTCAGAGGGGACTCCCCGCGAGCAGTACTTC	CASSSEGTPREQYF
TRBV9	TRBJ2-7	TRBD2	once	TGTGCCAGCAGCGTCAGCGGTGTTGCGGGAGCCTACGAGCAGTACTTC	CASSVSGVAGAYEQYF
TRBV18	TRBJ2-5	-	-	TGTGCCAGCTCACCACAAGATCGGGGTCGCGAGACCCAGTACTTC	CASSPQDRGRETQYF
TRBV9	TRBJ1-2	-	many	TGTGCCAGCAGCGTCACCTTGGCAGGCCGAGTGGATGGCTACACCTTC	CASSVTLAGRVDGYTF
TRBV10-3	TRBJ2-2	TRBD1	-	TGTGCCATCAGTGACCCGCGGACAGGAACCTTGAACACCGGGGAGCTGTTTTTT	CAISDPRTGTLNTGELFF
TRBV29-1	TRBJ2-7	-	-	TGCAGCGTACAGGGACCCTACGAGCAGTACTTC	CSVQGPYEQYF
TRBV7-2	TRBJ2-1	TRBD1	-	TGTGCCAGCAGCTTGGTGACAGGGGCTTCCTACAATGAGCAGTTCTTC	CASSLVTGASYNEQFF
TRBV19	TRBJ2-7	-	-	TGTGCCAGTAGTCTCCCGGACATGGAGCAGTACTTC	CASSLPDMEQYF
TRBV30	TRBJ1-3	TRBD1	few	TGTGCTGCGGGGACAGGTAACCTTGGAAACACCATATATTTT	CAAGTGNLGNTIYF
TRBV27	TRBJ1-5	TRBD1	-	TGTGCCAGCAGTTCGTGGGGACAGGGGAAAGGTCAGCCCCAGCATTTT	CASSSWGQGKGQPQHF
TRBV7-8	TRBJ2-3	TRBD2	-	TGTGCCAGCAGCTTAGCTATAAAAGGACTAGCGGGCACAGATACGCAGTATTTT	CASSLAIKGLAGTDTQYF
TRBV28	TRBJ1-3	-	few	TGTGCCAGCAGTTTGGGTCAGGCAAACACCATATATTTT	CASSLGQANTIYF
TRBV27	TRBJ1-2	TRBD1	once	TGTGCCAGCAGCCGGACAGGGGTGGATGGCTACACCTTC	CASSRTGVDGYTF
TRBV5-4	TRBJ2-1	TRBD2	-	TGTGCCAGCAGCTTGTCTCTAGCGGGAGCGGACAATGAGCAGTTCTTC	CASSLSLAGADNEQFF
TRBV6-2/TRBV6-3	TRBJ2-1	TRBD2	once	TGTGCCAGCAGTCCAAAGGTGGGAGCGGGAGGTGGTAATGAGCAGTTCTTC	CASSPKVGAGGGNEQFF
TRBV5-1	TRBJ2-7	-	-	TGCGCCAGCAGCTTACAGGGAATGTACGAGCAGTACTTC	CASSLQGMYEQYF
TRBV7-2	TRBJ1-2	-	-	TGTGCCAGCAGCTTAGCGGCGGGGGCCTATGGCTACACCTTC	CASSLAAGAYGYTF
TRBV4-1	TRBJ2-1	-	few	TGCGCCAGCAGCCAACCCCGAGCTGCGGGGGCTCGTGATAAGGGTATCTACAATGAGCAGTTCTTC	CASSQPRAAGARDKGIYNEQFF
TRBV9	TRBJ2-1	-	few	TGTGCCAGCAGCGTAGGAGGGAGCGCCTCCTACAATGAGCAGTTCTTC	CASSVGGSASYNEQFF
TRBV5-1	TRBJ2-1	-	-	TGCGCCAGCGCTGTTTCGCAGGAATACAATGAGCAGTTCTTC	CASAVSQEYNEQFF
TRBV4-2	TRBJ1-4	-	-	TGTGCCAGCAAATCTGGAACAGGCGGCAGTGAAAAACTGTTTTTT	CASKSGTGGSEKLFF
TRBV7-6	TRBJ1-1	TRBD1	-	TGTGCCAGCAGCCGGGACAGGGACGCTGAAGCTTTCTTT	CASSRDRDAEAFF
TRBV27	TRBJ1-2	-	-	TGTGCCAGCAGTTTAGCAGTTAACTATGGCTACACCTTC	CASSLAVNYGYTF
TRBV30	TRBJ1-3	-	many	TGTGCCTGGAGGGCAGGGAACTCTGGAAACACCATATATTTT	CAWRAGNSGNTIYF
TRBV12-5	TRBJ2-1	-	-	TGTGCTAGTGGTTGGGGGCCCCCGGACTATGAGCAGTTCTTC	CASGWGPPDYEQFF
TRBV7-3	TRBJ2-1	-	-	TGTGCCAGCAGCTTAACTAAGAGTATTCCCGCCGATGAGCAGTTCTTC	CASSLTKSIPADEQFF